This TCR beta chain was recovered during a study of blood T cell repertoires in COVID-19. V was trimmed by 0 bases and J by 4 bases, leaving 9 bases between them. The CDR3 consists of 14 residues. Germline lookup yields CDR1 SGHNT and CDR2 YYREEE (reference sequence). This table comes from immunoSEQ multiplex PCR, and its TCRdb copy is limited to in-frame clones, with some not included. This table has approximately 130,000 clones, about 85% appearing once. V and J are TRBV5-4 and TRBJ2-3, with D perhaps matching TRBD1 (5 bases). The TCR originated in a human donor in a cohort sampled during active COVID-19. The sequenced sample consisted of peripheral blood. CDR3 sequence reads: CASSLVIGADTQYF. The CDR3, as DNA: TGTGCCAGCAGCTTGGTAATAGGGGCAGATACGCAGTATTTT. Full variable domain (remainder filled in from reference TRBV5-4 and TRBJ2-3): ETGVTQSPTHLIKTRGQQVTLRCSSQSGHNTVSWYQQALGQGPQFIFQYYREEENGRGNFPPRFSGLQFPNYSSELNVNALELDDSALYLCASSLVIGADTQYFGPGTRLTVL.